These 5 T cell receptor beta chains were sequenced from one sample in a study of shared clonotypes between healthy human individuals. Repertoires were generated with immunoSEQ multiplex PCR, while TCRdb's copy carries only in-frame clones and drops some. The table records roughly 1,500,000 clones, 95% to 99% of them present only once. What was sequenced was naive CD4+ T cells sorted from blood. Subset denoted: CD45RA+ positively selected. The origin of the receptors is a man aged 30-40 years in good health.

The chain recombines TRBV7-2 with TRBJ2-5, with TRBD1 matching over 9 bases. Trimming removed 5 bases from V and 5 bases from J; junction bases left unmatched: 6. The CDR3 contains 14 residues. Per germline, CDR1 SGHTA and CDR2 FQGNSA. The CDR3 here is CASSPHRGQETQYF. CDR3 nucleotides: TGTGCCAGCAGCCCCCACAGGGGGCAGGAGACCCAGTACTTC.

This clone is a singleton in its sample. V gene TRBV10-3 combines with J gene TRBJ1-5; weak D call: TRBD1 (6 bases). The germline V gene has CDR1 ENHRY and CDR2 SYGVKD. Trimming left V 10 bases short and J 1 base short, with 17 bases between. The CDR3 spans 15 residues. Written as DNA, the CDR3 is TGTGCCACCGCCGGCGGGGGGCCGAGCAATCAGCCCCAGCATTTT. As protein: CATAGGGPSNQPQHF.

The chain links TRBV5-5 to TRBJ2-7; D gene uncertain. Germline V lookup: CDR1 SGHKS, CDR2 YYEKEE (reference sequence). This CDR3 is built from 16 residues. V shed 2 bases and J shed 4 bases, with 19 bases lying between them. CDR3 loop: CASSFVQAAGRYEQYF. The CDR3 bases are TGTGCCAGCAGCTTTGTCCAGGCGGCAGGCCGGTACGAGCAGTACTTC. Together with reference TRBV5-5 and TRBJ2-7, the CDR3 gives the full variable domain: DAGVTQSPTHLIKTRGQQVTLRCSPISGHKSVSWYQQVLGQGPQFIFQYYEKEERGRGNFPDRFSARQFPNYSSELNVNALLLGDSALYLCASSFVQAAGRYEQYFGPGTRLTVT.

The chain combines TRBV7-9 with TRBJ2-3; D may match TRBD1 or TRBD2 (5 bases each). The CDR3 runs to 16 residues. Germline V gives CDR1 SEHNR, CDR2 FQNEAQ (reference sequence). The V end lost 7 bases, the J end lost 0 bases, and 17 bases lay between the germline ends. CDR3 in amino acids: CASTPIGAGSTDTQYF. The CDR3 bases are TGTGCCAGCACCCCAATCGGGGCAGGGAGCACAGATACGCAGTATTTT. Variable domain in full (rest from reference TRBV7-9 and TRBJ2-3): DTGVSQNPRHKITKRGQNVTFRCDPISEHNRLYWYRQTLGQGPEFLTYFQNEAQLEKSRLLSDRFSAERPKGSFSTLEIQRTEQGDSAMYLCASTPIGAGSTDTQYFGPGTRLTVL.

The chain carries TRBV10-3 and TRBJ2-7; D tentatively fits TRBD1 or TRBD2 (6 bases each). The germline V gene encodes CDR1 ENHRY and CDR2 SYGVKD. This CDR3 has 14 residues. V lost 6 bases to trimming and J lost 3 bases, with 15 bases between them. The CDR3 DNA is TGTGCCATCAGGGCCGAGGGGGGCCACTACGAGCAGTACTTC. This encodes CAIRAEGGHYEQYF.